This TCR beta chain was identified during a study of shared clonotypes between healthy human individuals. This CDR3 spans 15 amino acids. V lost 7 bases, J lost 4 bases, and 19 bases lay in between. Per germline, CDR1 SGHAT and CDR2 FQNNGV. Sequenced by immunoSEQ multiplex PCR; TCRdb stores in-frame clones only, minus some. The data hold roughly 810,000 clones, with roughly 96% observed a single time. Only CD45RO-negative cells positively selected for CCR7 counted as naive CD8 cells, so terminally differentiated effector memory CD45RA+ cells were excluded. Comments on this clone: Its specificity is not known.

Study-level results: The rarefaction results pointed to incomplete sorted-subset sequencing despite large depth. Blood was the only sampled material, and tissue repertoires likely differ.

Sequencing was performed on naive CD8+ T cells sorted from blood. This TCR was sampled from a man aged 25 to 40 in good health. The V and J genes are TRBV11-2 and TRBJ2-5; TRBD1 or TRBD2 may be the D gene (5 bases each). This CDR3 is CASNIAGAVTETQYF. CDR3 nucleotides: TGTGCCAGCAATATAGCCGGGGCAGTAACAGAGACCCAGTACTTC. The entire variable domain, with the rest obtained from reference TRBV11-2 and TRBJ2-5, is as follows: EAGVAQSPRYKIIEKRQSVAFWCNPISGHATLYWYQQILGQGPKLLIQFQNNGVVDDSQLPKDRFSAERLKGVDSTLKIQPAKLEDSAVYLCASNIAGAVTETQYFGPGTRLLVL.